This T cell receptor beta chain was sequenced in a study of blood T cell repertoires in COVID-19. At the level of the study: Sites across the United States, Italy and Spain contributed samples from acute and convalescent COVID-19.

The CDR3 runs 13 residues. CDR1 is SEHNR, CDR2 FQNEAQ, per germline (reference sequence). V dropped 3 bases and J dropped 8 bases, with 8 bases sitting between them. Study processing details: Amplification of reference gene primers was used by the study to estimate nucleated cell counts. TCRdb's copy holds only in-frame clones and misses some; the assay was immunoSEQ multiplex PCR. V, J and clone size are taken as reported in that table, and D and trimming were inferred from the DNA itself. The profile shows roughly 290,000 clones, approximately 90% of them singletons. Sequenced material: peripheral blood. The chain is built from TRBV7-9 and TRBJ1-6; unclear D gene. This TCR was recovered from a man aged 30 to 39 with acute or convalescent COVID-19. CDR3 loop: CASSFIADSPLHF. In DNA, the CDR3 is TGTGCCAGCAGCTTTATCGCGGATTCACCCCTCCACTTT. Full variable domain (rest looked up from reference TRBV7-9 and TRBJ1-6): DTGVSQNPRHKITKRGQNVTFRCDPISEHNRLYWYRQTLGQGPEFLTYFQNEAQLEKSRLLSDRFSAERPKGSFSTLEIQRTEQGDSAMYLCASSFIADSPLHFGNGTRLTVT.